The T cell receptor (beta chain) described here comes from a study of tumor-infiltrating lymphocytes in oesophageal squamous cell carcinoma. MiXCR, run by TCRdb on the PCR reads, gives a single entry per CDR3 protein. The sample lists about 6,700 distinct CDR3 sequences, over 12% occurring once. The V end was cut by 3 bases, the J end by 11 bases, with 19 bases between. This CDR3 spans 14 amino acids. CDR1 ENHRY and CDR2 SYGVKD come from the germline V gene. This clonotype was counted many times. The sample taken for sequencing was normal esophageal tissue next to the tumor. The chain has TRBV10-3 and TRBJ2-5; possible D gene TRBD2, 5 bases. This TCR was recovered from a male donor with esophageal squamous cell carcinoma. CDR3 DNA sequence: TGTGCCATCAGTGATTCCCTGGAGGTGGGAGAGCAGTACTTC. Translation: CAISDSLEVGEQYF.